Listed here are 19 T cell receptor beta chains from one sample, sequenced in a study of T-cell reconstitution after alpha-beta-depleted transplantation in children. TCRbeta library construction was performed incorporating unique molecular identifiers. TCRdb processed the PCR reads anew with MiXCR; each CDR3 protein has one entry. The table has about 870,000 distinct CDR3 sequences, 16% seen once; the top ten hold about 4.6%. Here the sequenced sample was PBMCs, mostly from graft donor cells, taken 360 days after TCRalphabeta/CD19-depleted stem cell transplant. The receptors come from a male patient aged 10 to 17 who had a stem cell transplant for acute lymphoblastic leukemia, so the T cells may come from the graft donor.

The sample holds a few counts of this clonotype. The genes are TRBV6-1 and TRBJ2-2, with 10 bases fitting TRBD1. The CDR3 totals 18 residues. Germline trimming cut 6 bases from V and 4 bases from J; bases unmatched to any gene: 14. Germline lookup yields CDR1 MNHNS and CDR2 SASEGT. CDR3 protein: CASSDPGTGARATGELFF. CDR3 nucleotide sequence: TGTGCCAGCAGCGATCCCGGGACAGGGGCGCGAGCCACCGGGGAGCTGTTTTTT.

This clonotype appeared many times. The rearrangement uses TRBV20-1 and TRBJ2-7; maybe TRBD1 (6 bases). Trimming left V 7 bases short and J 0 bases short, with 19 bases between. Germline lookup yields CDR1 DFQATT and CDR2 SNEGSKA (reference sequence). The CDR3 totals 15 residues. CDR3 bases: TGCAGTGGCAGAAACCCCGGGACACTCTCCTACGAGCAGTACTTC. It translates to CSGRNPGTLSYEQYF.

The chain uses TRBV2 and TRBJ2-6; 11 bases map to TRBD2. V was pared by 9 bases and J by 0 bases, with 7 bases of the junction left unmatched. Germline V gene sequence: CDR1 SNHLY, CDR2 FYNNEI. The CDR3 runs to 17 residues. CDR3 sequence reads: CARETSGRGSGANVLTF. The CDR3, as DNA: TGTGCCAGAGAAACTAGCGGGAGAGGCTCTGGGGCCAACGTCCTGACTTTC.

The rearrangement joins TRBV21-1 to TRBJ2-5; the tabulated D call, TRBD1, remains unverified against the DNA. TRBV21-1 has pseudogene status. This CDR3 is built from 15 residues. This CDR3 reads CASRAGQGLKKTQYF. DNA for the CDR3: TGTGCCAGCAGGGCCGGACAGGGGTTGAAGAAGACCCAGTACTTC.

This chain joins TRBV13 and TRBJ2-5, with D possibly TRBD2 on 5 matching bases. Germline loops: CDR1 PRHDT, CDR2 FYEKMQ (reference sequence). Between the trimmed V and J ends, which lost 8 bases and 2 bases, there was a span of 12 bases. The CDR3 contains 13 residues. The CDR3 DNA is TGTGCCAGCGGCGGGTCCCCACAAGAGACCCAGTACTTC. Its protein is CASGGSPQETQYF.

This clonotype was detected a few times. The genes are TRBV7-2 and TRBJ2-7; perhaps TRBD1 as D (5 bases). The CDR3 totals 15 residues. Looked up from germline, CDR1 is SGHTA and CDR2 is FQGNSA. The V end lost 5 bases, the J end lost 1 base, and 15 bases lay between the germline ends. CDR3 amino acids: CASSARVGLSYEQYF. In DNA form, the CDR3 reads TGTGCCAGCAGCGCTAGGGTGGGGCTTTCCTACGAGCAGTACTTC. The full variable domain, its missing parts supplied by reference TRBV7-2 and TRBJ2-7, is GAGVSQSPSNKVTEKGKDVELRCDPISGHTALYWYRQSLGQGLEFLIYFQGNSAPDKSGLPSDRFSAERTGGSVSTLTIQRTQQEDSAVYLCASSARVGLSYEQYFGPGTRLTVT.

This clonotype was counted many times. The chain couples TRBV5-1 to TRBJ2-1, with 7 bases lining up with TRBD2. The CDR3 sequence is 18 residues long. Germline-derived CDR1 and CDR2 are SGHRS and YFSETQ. Losses at the gene ends were 1 base for V and 8 bases for J; bases not matched to a gene: 18. The CDR3 spells CASSLSGLVMVVRDEQFF. The CDR3 coding sequence is TGCGCCAGCAGCTTGAGCGGACTAGTTATGGTTGTTCGGGATGAGCAGTTCTTC.

V gene TRBV15 combines with J gene TRBJ2-7; TRBD1 matches 12 bases. The J segment lost 6 bases and the V segment lost 5 bases, leaving 14 bases of the junction unmatched. CDR1 is LNHNV, CDR2 YYDKDF, per germline (reference sequence). CDR3 length: 17 residues. The CDR3 nucleotides are TGTGCCACCAGCGAAATGGGACAGGGGGCGGTGAGTAGCGAGCAGTACTTC. Translated, it gives CATSEMGQGAVSSEQYF.

CDR3 bases: TGCAGCGTTGAAAGGACAGGGGGCCCCACAGATACGCAGTATTTT. It is translated as CSVERTGGPTDTQYF. V usage is TRBV29-1 and J usage is TRBJ2-3; 11 nucleotides align to TRBD1. This CDR3 contains 15 residues. CDR1 and CDR2 (germline): SQVTM, ANQGSEA. J lost 2 bases, V lost 2 bases, and 3 bases had no gene match.

The chain is built from TRBV7-3 and TRBJ1-1, with TRBD1 as a possible D gene (6 bases). Trimming removed 4 bases from V and 5 bases from J, with 17 bases in between. This CDR3 comprises 15 residues. Germline CDR1 reads SGHTA; CDR2 reads FQGTGA. The CDR3 here is CASSSLQGVSTEAFF. In DNA, the CDR3 is TGTGCCAGCAGCTCTCTACAGGGTGTGAGTACTGAAGCTTTCTTT. The variable domain in full, with the rest retrieved from reference TRBV7-3 and TRBJ1-1, is GAGVSQTPSNKVTEKGKYVELRCDPISGHTALYWYRQSLGQGPEFLIYFQGTGAADDSGLPNDRFFAVRPEGSVSTLKIQRTERGDSAVYLCASSSLQGVSTEAFFGQGTRLTVV.

This clonotype occurred a few times. This chain connects TRBV12-3 or TRBV12-4 to TRBJ2-7, with no clear D. Trimming stripped 3 bases from V and 0 bases from J, with 12 bases between. This CDR3 region has 15 residues. CDR3 loop: CASSFGRRSSYEQYF. CDR3 DNA: TGTGCCAGCAGTTTTGGCAGGCGGAGCTCCTACGAGCAGTACTTC.

This clonotype was observed at least ten times. The V call is TRBV29-1, the J call TRBJ2-7; TRBD2 agrees at 9 bases. This CDR3 region has 14 residues. The germline gives CDR1 SQVTM, CDR2 ANQGSEA. V dropped 1 base and J dropped 3; count of bases not matched to a gene: 4. CDR3: CSVEAAGGSYEQYF. The CDR3 nucleotides read TGCAGCGTTGAAGCAGCGGGGGGAAGCTACGAGCAGTACTTC.

This clonotype was counted at least ten times. This chain joins TRBV27 and TRBJ2-5, with D tentatively TRBD2 (5 bases). Trimming shortened V by 3 bases and J by 3 bases, and 8 bases separated the two germline ends. Looked up from germline, CDR1 is MNHEY and CDR2 is SMNVEV (reference sequence). CDR3 length: 13 amino acids. CDR3 amino acids: CASSLLGEETQYF. The CDR3 coding sequence is TGTGCCAGCAGTTTGCTCGGGGAAGAGACCCAGTACTTC.

The V call is TRBV10-3, the J call TRBJ2-1; 8 bases agree with TRBD2. With 7 bases clipped from V and 5 bases from J, the junction kept 7 bases outside the gene matches. CDR3 length: 14 residues. Germline V gene lookup returns CDR1 ENHRY and CDR2 SYGVKD. CDR3 sequence reads: CAIKAAGGHNEQFF. The CDR3 bases are TGTGCCATCAAGGCGGCGGGAGGTCACAATGAGCAGTTCTTC.

V usage is TRBV9 and J usage is TRBJ1-1; D unclear. The germline V and J ends were trimmed by 4 bases and 0 bases, with 16 bases remaining between them. The CDR3 is 16 amino acids. CDR1 is SGDLS, CDR2 YYNGEE, per germline. For the CDR3, the DNA is TGTGCCAGCAGCCCCCAGGTCTTAAGGATGAACACTGAAGCTTTCTTT. Its protein is CASSPQVLRMNTEAFF.

This clonotype was counted at least ten times. This sequence joins TRBV6-1 and TRBJ1-5; D is uncertain. This CDR3 is 14 amino acids long. V was trimmed by 5 bases and J by 5 bases, leaving 13 bases between them. CDR1 MNHNS and CDR2 SASEGT come from the germline V gene. CDR3 DNA sequence: TGTGCCAGCAGTATCGGGCCTCTGTATCAGCCCCAGCATTTT. It translates to CASSIGPLYQPQHF.

As DNA, the CDR3 is TGCAGCGTAGAGACTCTAGCGGGAGAGAACACCGGGGAGCTGTTTTTT. Amino acid sequence: CSVETLAGENTGELFF. J is TRBJ2-2 and V is TRBV29-1; 10 bases map to TRBD2. V trimming: 6 bases; J trimming: 1 base; junction bases outside the gene matches: 8. The CDR3 is 16 amino acids. Germline loops: CDR1 SQVTM, CDR2 ANQGSEA.

This clonotype has just a few counts. The gene calls are TRBV2 and TRBJ2-3; 7 nucleotides match TRBD2. CDR3 length: 14 residues. Germline CDR1 reads SNHLY; CDR2 reads FYNNEI. Losses at the gene ends were 2 bases for V and 8 bases for J; bases not matched to a gene: 7. CDR3 in DNA: TGTGCCAGCAGTGAAAACGGAGCGGGAAGTACGCAGTATTTT. This sequence encodes CASSENGAGSTQYF.

A few counts support this clonotype. J is TRBJ2-5 and V is TRBV18, with TRBD1 as a possible D gene (6 bases). Deletions cut 4 bases from V and 1 base from J, with 13 bases between. Germline V CDR1 and CDR2: KGHSH, LQKENI. The CDR3 has 15 residues. CDR3 in amino acids: CASSRRGTSQETQYF. The CDR3 DNA reads TGTGCCAGCTCACGAAGGGGGACCTCCCAAGAGACCCAGTACTTC.